A few counts support the clone carrying this T cell receptor (beta chain). Its antigen is undetermined. Germline V gives CDR1 SGHAT, CDR2 FQNNGV. This CDR3 region has 17 residues. V lost 4 bases, J lost 2 bases, and 12 bases stayed unmatched. These data originate in a study of cytomegalovirus exposure and HLA in healthy donors. Study-level results: Cytomegalovirus-associated TCR beta chains were listed, numbering more than 150. The Asian-associated ancestry cluster reportedly had fewer N-insertions than the approximately 700-donor mean in a later analysis.

PCR employed 60 Vbeta and 13 Jbeta primers. The method was immunoSEQ multiplex PCR; TCRdb's version includes in-frame clones alone and lacks a portion of them. The table records roughly 100,000 clones, approximately 80% of them present only once. All donors participated as healthy donors of bone marrow. The clonotype comes from a man aged 50 or older in good health and CMV-seronegative. Sequenced input: PBMCs. The chain uses TRBV11-2 and TRBJ2-3; 7 positions agree with TRBD1. The CDR3, as DNA: TGTGCCAGCAGCTCCTGGGCCGACAGGGAGATCACAGATACGCAGTATTTT. It translates to CASSSWADREITDTQYF.